This T cell receptor (beta chain) was identified in a study of vaccination and CD4 T cells after COVID-19 (dated by TCRdb to the early 2020s). General notes on the study: Every convalescent patient had a positive nasal swab PCR test for SARS-CoV-2, with mild disease in several patients and severe disease in one. The convalescent cohort included six males and four females, with two Hispanic individuals, seven Caucasians, two Asians and one multiracial person. Post-COVID blood samples from convalescent patients were collected a median of approximately 100 days after diagnosis, with a range of roughly 35 to 180 days. The time from the second vaccine dose to post-vaccine blood sampling had a median of around 72 days and ranged from about 12 to 241 days. Two doses of either the Pfizer-BioNTech BNT162b2 vaccine (n=8) or the Moderna mRNA-1273 vaccine (n=2) were administered to participants. For stimulating the cultures, overlapping spike peptide pools were used, derived from SARS-CoV-2 as well as from the common cold coronaviruses HCoV-NL63, HCoV-OC43 and HCoV-229E. Control cultures used a CEFX viral epitope pool as positive control, an HIV-1 Nef peptide pool as negative control, or no peptide. In 10 COVID-19 convalescent patients and a few infection-naive healthy vaccine recipients, the spike-specific CD4+ TCR repertoire before mRNA vaccination was compared with the repertoire after mRNA vaccination. General study outcomes and caveats: The study included relatively few convalescent patients and did not analyze early timepoints after natural infection. Although the median number of SARS-CoV-2-reactive clonotypes went up from approximately 20 after infection to 35 to 40 after vaccination, the increase was not significant. Among convalescent patients, a median about 90% of the SARS-CoV-2-reactive clones seen after vaccination appeared only after vaccination, which suggests priming specific to the vaccine. Of the vaccine-specific clones found in convalescent patients, nearly all (304 of 307) were mono-reactive for SARS-CoV-2 spike instead of being cross-reactive with common cold coronaviruses.

Reading the label with the study, this specimen's treatment or condition is: roughly 11-day PBMC culture with coronavirus spike peptide pools or control peptides (ViraFEST assay). The ViraFEST assay was used in the study, in which antigen-specific T cells were expanded with peptide pools and expanded clonotypes were subsequently identified by TCR sequencing. The convalescent patients' positive SARS-CoV-2 PCR tests fell between March and December 2020, which was before the Alpha, Beta and Delta variants emerged in the United States. Each well held roughly 2.2 million PBMCs cultured in IMDM containing roughly 5% human AB serum and about 10 IU/ml IL-2, with roughly 10 ug/ml peptide pools added. On days 3 and 7, half of the culture medium was replaced with fresh IL-2-containing medium. After around 11 days of culture, CD4+ T cells were isolated by negative selection with the EasySep CD4+ T cell isolation kit. PBMCs were separated from whole blood using Ficoll-Paque Plus gradient centrifugation and then either used fresh or cryopreserved at -140C. Triplicate wells were generally used for each culture condition.

Receptors were amplified or captured by PCR. At the Johns Hopkins FTIC core, DNA from the cultured CD4+ T cells underwent TCR sequencing with the Oncomine TCR Beta short-read assay. The QIAamp micro DNA kit was used to extract genomic DNA from the cultured CD4+ T cells. Oncomine TCR Beta libraries from cultured CD4+ T cells were pooled with unique dual indexes and sequenced on an Illumina iSeq 100. The authors' pipeline ran thus. Non-productive sequences were removed, and CDR3s not starting with C, not ending with F or W, or shorter than 7 amino acids were discarded. The MANAFEST web application identified antigen-specific clonotypes by comparing peptide-stimulated wells against reference wells and other culture wells. For a clone to be called positive, the clone needed an FDR below 0.05, an odds ratio above 5, and a productive frequency above 0.1% in at least two of three replicate wells. A clonotype was classed as cross-reactive if the clonotype showed significant expansion both in SARS-CoV-2 spike wells and in at least one common cold coronavirus spike condition. Levenshtein distances (stringdist) and unrooted phylogenetic trees (ape) in R version 3.6.1 were used to assess CDR3 homology. TCRdb's own reprocessing of the public reads used fastp at Q25 and MiXCR and kept productive beta chains. CDR3 protein duplicates are merged, each entry listing the most common genes and DNA. TCRdb, rather than the study authors, made the V and J calls. This sample holds roughly 13,000 distinct CDR3 sequences; 40% to 55% were observed only once. The top ten clonotypes cover about 20% of the sample.

To note about this clonotype: This clone's antigen is unknown. Per-base qualities were not stored, and no clone one base away is much larger.

Spanning cysteine to phenylalanine, the CDR3 consists of 15 amino acids. Just CDR3 DNA is preserved here, 45 bases in frame from base 1. V loses 4 bases at its end and J loses 2 bases; junction bases beyond the gene matches: 4. In the germline V gene, CDR1 corresponds to MNHEY and CDR2 to SVGAGI. This clonotype was sampled from a human donor who had recovered from COVID-19. This sequence uses TRBV6-5 and TRBJ1-2; TRBD1 agrees with 10 junctional bases. This material consisted of CD4+ T cells from blood, cultured in vitro, taken before SARS-CoV-2 vaccination. CDR3 loop: CASSSGGQGNYGYTF. DNA sequence: TGTGCCAGCAGTTCTGGGGGACAGGGGAACTATGGCTACACCTTC.